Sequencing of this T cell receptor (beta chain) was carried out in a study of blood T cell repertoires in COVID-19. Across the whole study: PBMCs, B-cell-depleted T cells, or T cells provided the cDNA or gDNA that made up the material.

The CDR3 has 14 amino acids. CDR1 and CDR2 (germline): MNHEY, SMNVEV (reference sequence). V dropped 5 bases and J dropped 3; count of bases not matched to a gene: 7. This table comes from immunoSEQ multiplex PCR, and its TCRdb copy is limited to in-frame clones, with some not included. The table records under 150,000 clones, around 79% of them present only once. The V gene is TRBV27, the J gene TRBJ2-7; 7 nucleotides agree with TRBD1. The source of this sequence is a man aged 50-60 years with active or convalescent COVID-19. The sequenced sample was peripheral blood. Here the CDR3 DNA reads TGTGCCAGCAGTCCCTTGGGACAGATCTACGAGCAGTACTTC. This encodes CASSPLGQIYEQYF.